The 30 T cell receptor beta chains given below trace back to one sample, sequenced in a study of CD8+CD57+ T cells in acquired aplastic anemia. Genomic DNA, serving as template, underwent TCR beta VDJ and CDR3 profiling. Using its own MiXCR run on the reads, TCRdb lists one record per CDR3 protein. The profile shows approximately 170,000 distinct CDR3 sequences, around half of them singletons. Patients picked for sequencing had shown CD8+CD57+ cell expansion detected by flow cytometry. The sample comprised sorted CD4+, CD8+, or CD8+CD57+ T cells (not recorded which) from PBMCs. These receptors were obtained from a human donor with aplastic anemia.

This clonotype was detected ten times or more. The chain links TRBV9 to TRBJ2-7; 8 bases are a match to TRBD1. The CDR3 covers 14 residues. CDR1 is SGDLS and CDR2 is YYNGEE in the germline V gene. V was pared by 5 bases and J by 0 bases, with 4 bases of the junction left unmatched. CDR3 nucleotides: TGTGCCAGCAGTCCGGGACAGGCCTCCTACGAGCAGTACTTC. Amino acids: CASSPGQASYEQYF.

Here the CDR3 reads CASSLAISSGIYEQYV. Here the CDR3 DNA reads TGTGCCAGCAGCTTAGCGATATCCTCCGGGATCTACGAGCAGTACGTC. The rearrangement uses TRBV7-6 and TRBJ2-7; perhaps TRBD2 as D (5 bases). The CDR3 is 16 residues long. Trimming removed 0 bases from V and 3 bases from J, with 15 bases in between. Per germline, CDR1 SGHVS and CDR2 FNYEAQ.

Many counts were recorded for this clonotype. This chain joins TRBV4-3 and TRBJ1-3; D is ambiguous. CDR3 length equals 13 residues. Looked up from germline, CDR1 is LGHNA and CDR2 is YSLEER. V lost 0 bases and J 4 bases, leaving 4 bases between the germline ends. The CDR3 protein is CASSQETGNTIYF. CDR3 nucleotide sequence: TGCGCCAGCAGCCAAGAAACCGGAAACACCATATATTTT.

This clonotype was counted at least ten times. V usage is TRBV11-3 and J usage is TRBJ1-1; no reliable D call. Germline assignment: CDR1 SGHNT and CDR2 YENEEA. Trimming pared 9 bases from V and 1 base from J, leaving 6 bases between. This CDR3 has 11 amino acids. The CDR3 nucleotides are TGTGCCAGTAAACAGAACACTGAAGCTTTCTTT. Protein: CASKQNTEAFF. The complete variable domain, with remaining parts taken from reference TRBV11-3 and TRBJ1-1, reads EAGVVQSPRYKIIEKKQPVAFWCNPISGHNTLYWYLQNLGQGPELLIRYENEEAVDDSQLPKDRFSAERLKGVDSTLKIQPAELGDSAVYLCASKQNTEAFFGQGTRLTVV.

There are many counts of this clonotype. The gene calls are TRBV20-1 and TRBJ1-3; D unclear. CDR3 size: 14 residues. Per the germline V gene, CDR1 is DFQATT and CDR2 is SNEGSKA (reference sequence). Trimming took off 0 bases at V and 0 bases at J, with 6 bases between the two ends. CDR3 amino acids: CSARDQSSGNTIYF. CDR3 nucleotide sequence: TGCAGTGCTAGAGACCAATCCTCTGGAAACACCATATATTTT.

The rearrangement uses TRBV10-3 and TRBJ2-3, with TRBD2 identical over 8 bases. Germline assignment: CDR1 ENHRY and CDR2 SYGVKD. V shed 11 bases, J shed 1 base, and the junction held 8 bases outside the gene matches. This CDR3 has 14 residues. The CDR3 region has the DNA TGTGCCTTAGGGCGGGGGGAAGGCACAGATACGCAGTATTTT. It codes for CALGRGEGTDTQYF.

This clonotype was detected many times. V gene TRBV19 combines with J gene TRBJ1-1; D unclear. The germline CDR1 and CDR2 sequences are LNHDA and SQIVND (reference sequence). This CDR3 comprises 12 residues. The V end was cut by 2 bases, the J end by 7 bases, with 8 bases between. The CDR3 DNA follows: TGTGCCAGTAGTATAAAGCCGGGTGAAGCTTTCTTT. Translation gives CASSIKPGEAFF.

CDR3 sequence reads: CASSLGRVTQYF. In nucleotides, the CDR3 is TGTGCCAGCAGCTTGGGCCGGGTAACCCAGTACTTC. The V and J genes are TRBV7-8 and TRBJ2-5; D is undetermined. V was clipped by 3 bases and J by 8 bases, with 10 bases between them. Germline CDR1 reads SGHVS; CDR2 reads FQNEAQ. This CDR3 has 12 residues. The variable domain in full, with the rest retrieved from reference TRBV7-8 and TRBJ2-5, is GAGVSQSPRYKVAKRGQDVALRCDPISGHVSLFWYQQALGQGPEFLTYFQNEAQLDKSGLPSDRFFAERPEGSVSTLKIQRTQQEDSAVYLCASSLGRVTQYFGPGTRLLVL.

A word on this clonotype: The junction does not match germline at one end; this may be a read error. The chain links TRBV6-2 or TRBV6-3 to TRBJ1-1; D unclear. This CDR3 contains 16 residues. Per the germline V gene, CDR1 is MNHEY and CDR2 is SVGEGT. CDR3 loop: CASSYTTRRVNTEAFF. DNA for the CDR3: TGTGCCAGCAGTTACACGACCCGTCGGGTGAACACTGAGGCTTTCTTT.

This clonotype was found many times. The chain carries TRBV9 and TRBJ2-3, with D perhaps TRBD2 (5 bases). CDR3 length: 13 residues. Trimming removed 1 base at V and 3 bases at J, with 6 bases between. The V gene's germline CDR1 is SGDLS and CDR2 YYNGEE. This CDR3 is CASSVRGTDTQYF. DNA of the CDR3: TGTGCCAGCAGCGTACGGGGAACAGATACGCAGTATTTT.

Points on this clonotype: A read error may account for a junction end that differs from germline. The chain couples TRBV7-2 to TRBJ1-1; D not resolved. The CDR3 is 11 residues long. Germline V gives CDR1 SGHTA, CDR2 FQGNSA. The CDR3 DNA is TGTGCCAGCCTGCAGGACGCTGAGGCTTTCTTT. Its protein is CASLQDAEAFF. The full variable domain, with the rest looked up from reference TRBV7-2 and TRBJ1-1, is GAGVSQSPSNKVTEKGKDVELRCDPISGHTALYWYRQSLGQGLEFLIYFQGNSAPDKSGLPSDRFSAERTGGSVSTLTIQRTQQEDSAVYLCASLQDAEAFFGQGTRLTVV.

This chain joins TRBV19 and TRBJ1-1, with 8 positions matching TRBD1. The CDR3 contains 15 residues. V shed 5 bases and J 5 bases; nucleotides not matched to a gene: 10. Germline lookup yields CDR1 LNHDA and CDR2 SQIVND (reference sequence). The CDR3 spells CASSSGQVKVTEAFF. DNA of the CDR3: TGTGCCAGTAGTTCGGGACAGGTTAAGGTGACTGAAGCTTTCTTT.

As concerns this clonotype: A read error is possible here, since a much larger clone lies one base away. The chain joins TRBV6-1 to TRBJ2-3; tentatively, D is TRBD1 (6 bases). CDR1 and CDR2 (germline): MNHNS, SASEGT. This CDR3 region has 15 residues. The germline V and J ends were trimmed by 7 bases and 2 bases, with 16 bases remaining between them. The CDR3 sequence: CASTLLGADTDTQYF. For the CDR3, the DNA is TGTGCCAGCACCCTACTGGGGGCTGACACAGATACGCAGTATTTT.

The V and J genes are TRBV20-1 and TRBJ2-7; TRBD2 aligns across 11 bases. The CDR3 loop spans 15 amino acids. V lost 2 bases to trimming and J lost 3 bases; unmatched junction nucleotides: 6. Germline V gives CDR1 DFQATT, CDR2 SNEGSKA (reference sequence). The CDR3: CSARKPLAGVYEQYV. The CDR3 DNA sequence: TGCAGTGCTAGAAAACCACTAGCGGGAGTCTACGAGCAGTACGTC.

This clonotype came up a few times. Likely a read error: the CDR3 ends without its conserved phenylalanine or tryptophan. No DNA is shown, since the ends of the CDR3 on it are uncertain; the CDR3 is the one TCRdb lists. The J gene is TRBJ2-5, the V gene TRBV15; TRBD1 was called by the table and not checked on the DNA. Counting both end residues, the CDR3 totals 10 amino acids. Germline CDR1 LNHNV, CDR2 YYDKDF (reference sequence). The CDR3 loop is CATSGLTGGV.

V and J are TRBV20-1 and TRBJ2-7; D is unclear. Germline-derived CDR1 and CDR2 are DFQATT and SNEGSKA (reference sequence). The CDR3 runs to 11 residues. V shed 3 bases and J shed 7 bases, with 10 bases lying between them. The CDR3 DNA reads TGCAGTGCTAGCTCCCCCTCGGAGCAGTACGTC. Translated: CSASSPSEQYV.

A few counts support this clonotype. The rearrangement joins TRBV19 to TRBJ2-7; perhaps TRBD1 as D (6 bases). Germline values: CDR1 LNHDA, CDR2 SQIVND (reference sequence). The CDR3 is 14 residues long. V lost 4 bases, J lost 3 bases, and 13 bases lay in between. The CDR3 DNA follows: TGTGCCAGTAGTAACCAGGGGCAAATCTACGAGCAGTACTTC. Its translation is CASSNQGQIYEQYF.

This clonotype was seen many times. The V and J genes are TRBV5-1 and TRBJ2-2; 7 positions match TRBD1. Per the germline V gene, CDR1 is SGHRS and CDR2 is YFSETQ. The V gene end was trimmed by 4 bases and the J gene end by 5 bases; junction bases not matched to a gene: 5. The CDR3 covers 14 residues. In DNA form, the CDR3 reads TGCGCCAGCAGCCTAGACAGGGAAACCGGGGAGCTGTTTTTT. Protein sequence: CASSLDRETGELFF.

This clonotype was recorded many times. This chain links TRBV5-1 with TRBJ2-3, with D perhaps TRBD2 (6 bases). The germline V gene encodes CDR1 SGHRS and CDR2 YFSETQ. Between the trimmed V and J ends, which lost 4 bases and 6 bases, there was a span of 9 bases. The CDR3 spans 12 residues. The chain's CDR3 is CASSMEGDTQYF. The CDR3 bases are TGCGCCAGCAGCATGGAGGGCGATACGCAGTATTTT.

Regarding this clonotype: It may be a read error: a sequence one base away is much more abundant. The CDR3 reads CGAAGGPSDEQFF. In nucleotides, the CDR3 is TGCGGTGCTGCCGGAGGTCCTAGCGATGAGCAGTTCTTC. V usage is TRBV20-1 and J usage is TRBJ2-1, with D possibly TRBD2 on 6 matching bases. The CDR3 covers 13 residues. Germline CDR1 is DFQATT and CDR2 is SNEGSKA (reference sequence).

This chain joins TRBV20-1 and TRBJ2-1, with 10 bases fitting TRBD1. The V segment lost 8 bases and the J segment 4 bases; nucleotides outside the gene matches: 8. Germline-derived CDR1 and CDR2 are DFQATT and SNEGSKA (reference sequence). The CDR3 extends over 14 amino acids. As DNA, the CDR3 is TGCAGTCCGAGAAGGGACAGGGGATACAATGAGCAGTTCTTC. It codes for CSPRRDRGYNEQFF.

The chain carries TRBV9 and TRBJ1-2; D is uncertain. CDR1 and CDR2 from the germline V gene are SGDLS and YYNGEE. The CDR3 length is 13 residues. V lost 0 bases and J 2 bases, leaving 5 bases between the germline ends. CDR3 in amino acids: CASSVEGNYGYTF. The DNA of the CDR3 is TGTGCCAGCAGCGTAGAAGGGAACTATGGCTACACCTTC. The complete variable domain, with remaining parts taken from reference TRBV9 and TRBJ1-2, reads DSGVTQTPKHLITATGQRVTLRCSPRSGDLSVYWYQQSLDQGLQFLIQYYNGEERAKGNILERFSAQQFPDLHSELNLSSLELGDSALYFCASSVEGNYGYTFGSGTRLTVV.

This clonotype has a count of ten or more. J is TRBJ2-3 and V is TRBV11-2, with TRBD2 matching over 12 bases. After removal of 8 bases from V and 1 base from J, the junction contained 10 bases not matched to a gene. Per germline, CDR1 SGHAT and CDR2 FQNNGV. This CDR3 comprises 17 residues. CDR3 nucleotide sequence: TGTGCCAGCGAAAAAGGACTAGCGGGATTAGGCACAGATACGCAGTATTTT. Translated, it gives CASEKGLAGLGTDTQYF.

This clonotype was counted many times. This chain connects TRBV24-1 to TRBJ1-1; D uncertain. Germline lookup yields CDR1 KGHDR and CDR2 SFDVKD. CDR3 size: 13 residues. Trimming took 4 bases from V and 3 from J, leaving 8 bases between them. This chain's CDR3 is CATSDEQHTEAFF. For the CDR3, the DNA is TGTGCCACCAGTGACGAACAGCACACTGAAGCTTTCTTT.

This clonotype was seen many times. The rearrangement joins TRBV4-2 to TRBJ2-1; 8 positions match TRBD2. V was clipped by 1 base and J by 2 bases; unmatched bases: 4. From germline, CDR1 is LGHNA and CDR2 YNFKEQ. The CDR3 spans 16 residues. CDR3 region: CASSQVGGGPYNEQFF. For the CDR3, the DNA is TGTGCCAGCAGCCAAGTCGGGGGGGGCCCCTACAATGAGCAGTTCTTC.

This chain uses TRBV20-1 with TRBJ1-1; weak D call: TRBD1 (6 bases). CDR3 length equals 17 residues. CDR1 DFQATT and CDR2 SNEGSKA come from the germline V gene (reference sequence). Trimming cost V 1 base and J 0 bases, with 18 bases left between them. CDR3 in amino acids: CSARVGGGRTMNTEAFF. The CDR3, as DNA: TGCAGTGCTAGAGTGGGGGGGGGCCGTACCATGAACACTGAAGCTTTCTTT.

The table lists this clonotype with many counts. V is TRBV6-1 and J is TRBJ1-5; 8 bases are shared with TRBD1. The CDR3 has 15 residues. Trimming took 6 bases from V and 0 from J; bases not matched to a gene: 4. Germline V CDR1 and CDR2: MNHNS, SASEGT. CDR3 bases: TGTGCCAGCAGGGGACAGGTTCTTAGCAATCAGCCCCAGCATTTT. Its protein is CASRGQVLSNQPQHF.

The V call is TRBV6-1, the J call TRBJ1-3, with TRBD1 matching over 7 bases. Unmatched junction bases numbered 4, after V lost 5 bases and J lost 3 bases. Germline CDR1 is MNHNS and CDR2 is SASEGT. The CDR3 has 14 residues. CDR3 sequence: CASSTGTVGNTIYF. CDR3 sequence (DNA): TGTGCCAGCAGTACCGGGACAGTTGGAAACACCATATATTTT.

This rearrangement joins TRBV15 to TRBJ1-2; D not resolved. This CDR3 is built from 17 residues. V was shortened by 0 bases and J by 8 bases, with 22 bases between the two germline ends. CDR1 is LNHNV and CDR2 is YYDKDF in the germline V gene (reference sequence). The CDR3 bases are TGTGCCACCAGCAGAGATCCAGCAGGCCTGAGCGGCGGAGGCTACACCTTC. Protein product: CATSRDPAGLSGGGYTF.

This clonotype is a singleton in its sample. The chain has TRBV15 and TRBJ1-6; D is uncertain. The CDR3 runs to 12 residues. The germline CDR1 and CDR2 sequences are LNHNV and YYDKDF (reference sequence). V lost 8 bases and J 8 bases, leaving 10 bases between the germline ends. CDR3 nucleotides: TGTGCCACCGGGAGTTTGGATTCACCCCTCCACTTT. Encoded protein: CATGSLDSPLHF.